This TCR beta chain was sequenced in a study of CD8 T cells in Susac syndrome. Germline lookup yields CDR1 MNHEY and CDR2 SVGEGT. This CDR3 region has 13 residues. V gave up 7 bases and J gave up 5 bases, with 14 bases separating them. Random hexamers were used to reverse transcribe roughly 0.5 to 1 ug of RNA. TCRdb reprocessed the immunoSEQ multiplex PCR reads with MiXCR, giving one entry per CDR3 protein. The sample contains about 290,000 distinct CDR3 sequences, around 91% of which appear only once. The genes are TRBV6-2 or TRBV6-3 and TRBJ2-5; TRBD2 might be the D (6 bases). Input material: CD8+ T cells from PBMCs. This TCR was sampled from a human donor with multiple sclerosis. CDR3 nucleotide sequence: TGTGCCAGCAACGGGGGAACCCAGGAGACCCAGTACTTC. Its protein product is CASNGGTQETQYF.